The 26 T cell receptor beta chains listed next were all sequenced from one sample in a study of blood T cell repertoires in COVID-19. Data came from immunoSEQ multiplex PCR; TCRdb stores just in-frame clones and leaves some out. The sample holds more than 250,000 clones; 87% are singletons and the top ten take 6% to 7%. Sequencing input: PBMCs or T cells enriched from blood (not recorded which). These receptors came from a woman between 40 and 50 years old who had recovered from COVID-19.

This clone appeared once. The chain combines TRBV2 with TRBJ1-4; TRBD1 agrees at 9 bases. The V gene end was trimmed by 5 bases and the J gene end by 0 bases; junction bases not matched to a gene: 1. This CDR3 region has 15 residues. Looked up from germline, CDR1 is SNHLY and CDR2 is FYNNEI. CDR3 loop: CASSTGGSTNEKLFF. The CDR3 DNA follows: TGTGCCAGCAGTACAGGGGGCTCAACTAATGAAAAACTGTTTTTT.

The chain links TRBV5-1 to TRBJ1-4; D gene unclear. Trimming left V 5 bases short and J 0 bases short, with 11 bases between. CDR3 length: 15 residues. Looked up from germline, CDR1 is SGHRS and CDR2 is YFSETQ. The chain's CDR3 is CASRDSGATNEKLFF. DNA of the CDR3: TGCGCCAGCAGAGATTCAGGTGCAACTAATGAAAAACTGTTTTTT.

The chain has TRBV5-4 and TRBJ2-7, with a possible D match to TRBD1 (5 bases). CDR3 size: 15 residues. V lost 2 bases and J 3 bases, leaving 15 bases between the germline ends. Germline V gives CDR1 SGHNT, CDR2 YYREEE (reference sequence). CDR3 in DNA: TGTGCCAGCAGCTTAGGGCAGGGCGTTAGCTACGAGCAGTACTTC. It is translated as CASSLGQGVSYEQYF.

The rearrangement links TRBV11-2 to TRBJ2-7; 10 bases are a match to TRBD2. J was trimmed by 7 bases and V by 2 bases; bases with no gene match: 8. CDR1 and CDR2 from the germline V gene are SGHAT and FQNNGV. This CDR3 contains 15 residues. The CDR3, as DNA: TGTGCCAGCAGCTTAAGGCCTAGCGGGGGTGGGGAGCAGTACTTC. Its protein is CASSLRPSGGGEQYF.

V gene TRBV15 combines with J gene TRBJ2-1; 8 bases match TRBD2. This CDR3 contains 14 residues. The V and J ends lost 4 bases and 3 bases, in that order; junction bases with no gene match: 2. From germline, CDR1 is LNHNV and CDR2 YYDKDF (reference sequence). The CDR3 loop is CATSILAVYNEQFF. CDR3 bases: TGTGCCACCAGCATACTAGCGGTCTACAATGAGCAGTTCTTC.

The CDR3 DNA reads TGCGCCAGCAGCCAGGGGCGGGGTTTGGTTGAAAAACTGTTTTTT. The encoded protein is CASSQGRGLVEKLFF. V is TRBV4-3 and J is TRBJ1-4, with D possibly TRBD1 on 5 matching bases. The ends were cut back, 3 bases at V and 7 bases at J, with 15 bases in the middle. The CDR3 totals 15 residues. CDR1 LGHNA and CDR2 YSLEER come from the germline V gene.

J is TRBJ2-7 and V is TRBV19; 7 nucleotides line up with TRBD2. The CDR3 length is 14 residues. V lost 1 base to trimming and J lost 2 bases; unmatched junction nucleotides: 2. CDR1 and CDR2 (germline): LNHDA, SQIVND (reference sequence). CDR3 sequence (DNA): TGTGCCAGTAGTATAGGGACTAGGGCCTACGAGCAGTACTTC. Protein product: CASSIGTRAYEQYF.

The chain has TRBV11-2 and TRBJ2-1; D may be TRBD2 (5 bases). The germline CDR1 and CDR2 sequences are SGHAT and FQNNGV. The V end was cut by 2 bases, the J end by 1 base, with 12 bases between. The CDR3 consists of 16 residues. In nucleotides, the CDR3 is TGTGCCAGCAGCTTAAACGGGATGTGGTCCTACAATGAGCAGTTCTTC. It specifies CASSLNGMWSYNEQFF.

The rearrangement uses TRBV19 and TRBJ2-5, with 8 bases fitting TRBD1. The CDR3 is 13 amino acids. Germline assignment: CDR1 LNHDA and CDR2 SQIVND (reference sequence). V shed 3 bases and J 6 bases; nucleotides not matched to a gene: 3. The CDR3 here is CASSIQGAKTQYF. CDR3 DNA sequence: TGTGCCAGTAGTATTCAGGGGGCGAAGACCCAGTACTTC.

The chain recombines TRBV27 with TRBJ2-1, with 7 bases lining up with TRBD2. J was trimmed by 0 bases and V by 7 bases; bases with no gene match: 9. The length of the CDR3 is 16 residues. CDR1 is MNHEY, CDR2 SMNVEV, per germline (reference sequence). This chain's CDR3 is CASTAKRGVSYNEQFF. The DNA for the CDR3 is TGTGCCAGCACTGCTAAACGGGGGGTCTCCTACAATGAGCAGTTCTTC.

The rearrangement uses TRBV4-3 and TRBJ2-5; TRBD2 is a possible D gene (5 bases). CDR3 length: 15 amino acids. Between the trimmed V and J ends, which lost 0 bases and 3 bases, there was a span of 11 bases. Germline V lookup: CDR1 LGHNA, CDR2 YSLEER. CDR3 sequence: CASSQDAGIEETQYF. The CDR3 DNA is TGCGCCAGCAGCCAAGATGCGGGTATCGAAGAGACCCAGTACTTC.

The chain links TRBV3-1 (or the pseudogene TRBV3-2) to TRBJ2-7; D possibly corresponds to TRBD1 (6 bases). The V end lost 6 bases, the J end lost 2 bases, and 11 bases lay between the germline ends. In germline, CDR1 is LGHDT, CDR2 YNNKEL (reference sequence). The length of the CDR3 is 13 residues. This chain's CDR3 is CASRSDSTYEQYF. Here the CDR3 DNA reads TGTGCCAGCAGATCGGACAGTACCTACGAGCAGTACTTC.

J is TRBJ2-6 and V is TRBV9; 9 bases align to TRBD1. The CDR3 spans 17 residues. Trimming removed 6 bases from V and 1 base from J; junction bases left unmatched: 8. Germline CDR1 SGDLS, CDR2 YYNGEE. CDR3 loop: CASTEGQGVSGANVLTF. The CDR3 DNA follows: TGTGCCAGCACCGAGGGACAGGGAGTATCTGGGGCCAACGTCCTGACTTTC.

The J gene is TRBJ1-1, the V gene TRBV19; D not certain. CDR1 LNHDA and CDR2 SQIVND come from the germline V gene (reference sequence). CDR3 size: 15 residues. The V end lost 7 bases, the J end lost 1 base, and 16 bases lay between the germline ends. Here the CDR3 DNA reads TGTGCCAGTACCGATGCGCCTGCAACGAACACTGAAGCTTTCTTT. Translated, it gives CASTDAPATNTEAFF.

This clone showed up just once. The rearrangement links TRBV11-3 to TRBJ2-5, with D possibly matching TRBD1 (6 bases). V was clipped by 5 bases and J by 2 bases, with 9 bases between them. CDR3 length equals 13 residues. CDR1 is SGHNT, CDR2 YENEEA, per germline. Written as DNA, the CDR3 is TGTGCCAGCAGCCGGACAGCACAAGAGACCCAGTACTTC. Translation gives CASSRTAQETQYF.

In this sample, this clone turned up many times. This chain connects TRBV7-9 to TRBJ2-3; 13 nucleotides align to TRBD2. The CDR3 consists of 18 residues. The J segment lost 2 bases and the V segment lost 1 base, leaving 6 bases of the junction unmatched. Germline assignment: CDR1 SEHNR and CDR2 FQNEAQ (reference sequence). CDR3 protein: CASSLGTSGRGATDTQYF. The CDR3 DNA is TGTGCCAGCAGCTTAGGGACTAGCGGGAGAGGTGCCACAGATACGCAGTATTTT.

The V and J genes are TRBV12-3 or TRBV12-4 and TRBJ1-1; D might be TRBD1 (5 bases). The CDR3 length is 13 residues. Trimming shortened V by 7 bases and J by 4 bases, and 13 bases separated the two germline ends. CDR3 coding DNA: TGTGCCAGCACCTGGGCGGGGGGCACTGAAGCTTTCTTT. Translating it yields CASTWAGGTEAFF.

V gene TRBV7-2 combines with J gene TRBJ2-5; TRBD2 matches at 11 bases. CDR3 length: 16 residues. CDR1 and CDR2 (germline): SGHTA, FQGNSA. J lost 2 bases, V lost 7 bases, and 9 bases had no gene match. CDR3 DNA sequence: TGTGCCAGCACCGGGACTAGCGGCCACCCACAAGAGACCCAGTACTTC. Amino acid sequence: CASTGTSGHPQETQYF.

The chain recombines TRBV28 with TRBJ1-5; D is unclear. Germline V gives CDR1 MDHEN, CDR2 SYDVKM. The CDR3 totals 12 residues. The ends were cut back, 6 bases at V and 8 bases at J, with 11 bases in the middle. CDR3: CASSPRLKPQHF. The CDR3 DNA reads as TGTGCCAGCAGCCCCAGACTGAAGCCCCAGCATTTT.

V is TRBV6-5 and J is TRBJ2-7, with 7 bases that match TRBD1. This CDR3 has 13 amino acids. The trim removed 8 bases at V and 1 base at J, leaving 5 bases unmatched. Germline-derived CDR1 and CDR2 are MNHEY and SVGAGI. Written as DNA, the CDR3 is TGTGCCAGCGCCCCAGGGGGATCCTACGAGCAGTACTTC. As protein: CASAPGGSYEQYF.

A single count supports this clone. The gene calls are TRBV18 and TRBJ1-6, with 8 bases matching TRBD1. The CDR3 has 16 amino acids. Unmatched junction bases numbered 8, after V lost 1 base and J lost 9 bases. Germline-derived CDR1 and CDR2 are KGHSH and LQKENI. Written as DNA, the CDR3 is TGTGCCAGCTCACCACGGGGACAGGTGGTTGGTTCACCCCTCCACTTT. Its protein is CASSPRGQVVGSPLHF. The whole variable domain, filled in from reference TRBV18 and TRBJ1-6, reads NAGVMQNPRHLVRRRGQEARLRCSPMKGHSHVYWYRQLPEEGLKFMVYLQKENIIDESGMPKERFSAEFPKEGPSILRIQQVVRGDSAAYFCASSPRGQVVGSPLHFGNGTRLTVT.

V and J are TRBV27 and TRBJ2-2; TRBD1 aligns across 8 bases. Germline V gene data show CDR1 as MNHEY and CDR2 as SMNVEV (reference sequence). The CDR3 is 14 amino acids. Losses at the gene ends were 3 bases for V and 7 bases for J; bases not matched to a gene: 4. The CDR3 spells CASSFQGAYGELFF. The CDR3 DNA reads as TGTGCCAGCAGTTTCCAGGGGGCGTACGGGGAGCTGTTTTTT.

V is TRBV18 and J is TRBJ2-5; D is ambiguous. The CDR3 runs 13 residues. V dropped 3 bases and J dropped 5 bases, with 10 bases sitting between them. The germline CDR1 and CDR2 sequences are KGHSH and LQKENI. In DNA form, the CDR3 reads TGTGCCAGCTCACCGTCCCCCGGGGAGACCCAGTACTTC. It specifies CASSPSPGETQYF.

The rearrangement joins TRBV5-1 to TRBJ2-1; 9 bases match TRBD2. From germline, CDR1 is SGHRS and CDR2 YFSETQ. V trimming: 6 bases; J trimming: 3 bases; junction bases outside the gene matches: 4. The CDR3 sequence is 14 residues long. The CDR3 sequence: CASTRLADYNEQFF. DNA for the CDR3: TGCGCCAGCACCCGACTAGCGGACTACAATGAGCAGTTCTTC.

This clone came up once. The chain has TRBV5-4 and TRBJ1-2; perhaps TRBD1 as D (6 bases). Germline loops: CDR1 SGHNT, CDR2 YYREEE (reference sequence). The CDR3 has 12 residues. V lost 6 bases and J lost 7, with 13 bases in between. CDR3 bases: TGTGCCAGCAACGTACAGGGTGGTGGCTACACCTTC. Protein product: CASNVQGGGYTF.

The rearrangement uses TRBV28 and TRBJ1-2; D is unclear. Germline V gene lookup returns CDR1 MDHEN and CDR2 SYDVKM. The ends were cut back, 10 bases at V and 0 bases at J, with 9 bases in the middle. CDR3 size: 12 residues. In DNA form, the CDR3 reads TGTGCCATCCCCAACACTAACTATGGCTACACCTTC. Its protein is CAIPNTNYGYTF.